The 17 T cell receptor beta chains listed next were all sequenced from one sample in a study of cytomegalovirus exposure and HLA in healthy donors. A multiplex PCR was run with 60 Vbeta primers and 13 Jbeta primers. Only in-frame clones appear in the TCRdb table, and some are missing; sequencing was by immunoSEQ multiplex PCR. The sample lists about 90,000 clones; over 75% were seen once. Specimen: PBMCs. The source is a boy aged 10-17 years in good health and CMV-seronegative.

The rearrangement joins TRBV5-1 to TRBJ2-1; possibly TRBD2 for D (5 bases). Trimming cost V 2 bases and J 10 bases, with 10 bases left between them. This CDR3 spans 12 amino acids. CDR1 and CDR2 (germline): SGHRS, YFSETQ. This CDR3 is CASSFLSGEQFF. As DNA, the CDR3 is TGCGCCAGCAGCTTCCTGTCGGGAGAGCAGTTCTTC.

The chain employs TRBV6-1 and TRBJ2-7, with 9 bases that match TRBD1. This CDR3 region has 15 residues. Germline loops: CDR1 MNHNS, CDR2 SASEGT. V trimming: 6 bases; J trimming: 2 bases; junction bases outside the gene matches: 8. This CDR3 reads CASRQTGQGTYEQYF. The CDR3 DNA is TGTGCCAGCAGACAGACGGGACAGGGAACCTACGAGCAGTACTTC.

V gene TRBV29-1 combines with J gene TRBJ2-7; D is possibly TRBD2 (5 bases). V was shortened by 4 bases and J by 0 bases, with 16 bases between the two germline ends. The V gene's germline CDR1 is SQVTM and CDR2 ANQGSEA. This CDR3 spans 15 amino acids. As DNA, the CDR3 is TGCAGCGTTGCGACGAGGGCACTTAGCTCCTACGAGCAGTACTTC. Translation: CSVATRALSSYEQYF.

The sample holds a few counts of this clone. The chain recombines TRBV6-5 with TRBJ2-5; 8 nucleotides match TRBD1. J was trimmed by 1 base and V by 6 bases; bases with no gene match: 7. Germline CDR1 reads MNHEY; CDR2 reads SVGAGI. This CDR3 is built from 15 residues. The CDR3 DNA reads TGTGCCAGCAGCTCCGCGGACAGGGTCCAAGAGACCCAGTACTTC. Its translation: CASSSADRVQETQYF.

This chain joins TRBV6-5 and TRBJ1-1; tentatively, D is TRBD1 (6 bases). The CDR3 is 15 residues long. Trimming took 7 bases from V and 4 from J, leaving 19 bases between them. Germline loops: CDR1 MNHEY, CDR2 SVGAGI. CDR3 nucleotide sequence: TGTGCCAGCAACCCAGGGGACGCCCCGAGCACTGAAGCTTTCTTT. It codes for CASNPGDAPSTEAFF.

The rearrangement uses TRBV4-3 and TRBJ2-3; tentative D call: TRBD2 (8 bases). The germline gives CDR1 LGHNA, CDR2 YSLEER. The V gene lost 0 bases and the J gene lost 1 base, with 14 bases spanning the gap. The CDR3 covers 17 residues. The chain's CDR3 is CASSQDPGGGRTDTQYF. CDR3 DNA: TGCGCCAGCAGCCAAGATCCGGGAGGGGGCCGCACAGATACGCAGTATTTT.

The chain joins TRBV28 to TRBJ2-7, with TRBD1 matching over 8 bases. V was clipped by 6 bases and J by 2 bases; unmatched bases: 9. CDR1 and CDR2 (germline): MDHEN, SYDVKM. The CDR3 spans 15 residues. The CDR3 bases are TGTGCCAGCAGCCAACCGAAGGGACAGGCCTACGAGCAGTACTTC. This gives the protein CASSQPKGQAYEQYF.

The chain carries TRBV11-2 and TRBJ1-1; D is possibly TRBD1 (6 bases). Germline V gene sequence: CDR1 SGHAT, CDR2 FQNNGV. The CDR3 is 16 residues long. V lost 3 bases and J 2 bases, leaving 16 bases between the germline ends. CDR3 nucleotide sequence: TGTGCCAGCAGCTTTGTTTCGGTCAGGGGAAACACTGAAGCTTTCTTT. As protein: CASSFVSVRGNTEAFF.

J is TRBJ2-5 and V is TRBV5-5, with a tentative D call TRBD2 (5 bases). The germline V and J ends were trimmed by 3 bases and 5 bases, with 11 bases remaining between them. The CDR3 runs 13 residues. Germline CDR1 reads SGHKS; CDR2 reads YYEKEE (reference sequence). The CDR3 loop is CASSSTRGETQYF. The DNA for the CDR3 is TGTGCCAGCAGCTCGACACGCGGGGAGACCCAGTACTTC. The whole variable domain, remainder taken from reference TRBV5-5 and TRBJ2-5, is DAGVTQSPTHLIKTRGQQVTLRCSPISGHKSVSWYQQVLGQGPQFIFQYYEKEERGRGNFPDRFSARQFPNYSSELNVNALLLGDSALYLCASSSTRGETQYFGPGTRLLVL.

This chain's CDR3 is CASSYGGEGNQPQHF. Here the CDR3 DNA reads TGTGCCAGCAGTTACGGGGGGGAAGGAAATCAGCCCCAGCATTTT. V usage is TRBV6-6 and J usage is TRBJ1-5, with D tentatively TRBD1 (5 bases). The CDR3 runs 15 residues. Germline V gives CDR1 MNHNY, CDR2 SVGAGI (reference sequence). V lost 2 bases and J 4 bases, leaving 12 bases between the germline ends.

This chain links TRBV14 with TRBJ2-7; D uncertain. Germline-derived CDR1 and CDR2 are SGHDN and FVKESK. The CDR3 is 12 residues long. V was clipped by 4 bases and J by 5 bases, with 9 bases between them. CDR3 sequence (DNA): TGTGCCAGCAGCCTCATGCTAGACGAGCAGTACTTC. Protein sequence: CASSLMLDEQYF.

Only a few counts were recorded for this clone. The genes are TRBV4-3 and TRBJ2-7; perhaps TRBD2 as D (6 bases). CDR3 size: 15 residues. The V end lost 0 bases, the J end lost 3 bases, and 12 bases lay between the germline ends. Germline V gives CDR1 LGHNA, CDR2 YSLEER. The CDR3 DNA is TGCGCCAGCAGCCAAGATAGGAATAGCGGCTACGAGCAGTACTTC. Protein: CASSQDRNSGYEQYF.

The rearrangement links TRBV14 to TRBJ2-7; 7 nucleotides match TRBD1. Per the germline V gene, CDR1 is SGHDN and CDR2 is FVKESK. J lost 1 base, V lost 6 bases, and 3 bases had no gene match. This CDR3 has 13 amino acids. The chain's CDR3 is CASRPGGSYEQYF. The CDR3 DNA sequence: TGTGCCAGCAGGCCAGGGGGATCCTACGAGCAGTACTTC.

V is TRBV12-5 and J is TRBJ2-1; D gene unclear. V lost 4 bases to trimming and J lost 12 bases, with 16 bases between them. Germline V gives CDR1 LGHNT, CDR2 FRNRAP. This CDR3 has 13 amino acids. As DNA, the CDR3 is TGTGCTAGTGGTTCGACCCGGCTCGGGTTGCAGTTCTTC. This gives the protein CASGSTRLGLQFF.

This clone was seen a handful of times. CDR3 residues: CASSLGQGHQPQHF. The CDR3 bases are TGTGCCAGCAGTCTAGGACAGGGGCATCAGCCCCAGCATTTT. This chain links TRBV28 with TRBJ1-5, with 9 bases matching TRBD1. From germline, CDR1 is MDHEN and CDR2 SYDVKM. Trimming cost V 5 bases and J 5 bases; bases outside gene matches: 4. This CDR3 contains 14 residues. The complete variable domain, with remaining parts taken from reference TRBV28 and TRBJ1-5, reads DVKVTQSSRYLVKRTGEKVFLECVQDMDHENMFWYRQDPGLGLRLIYFSYDVKMKEKGDIPEGYSVSREKKERFSLILESASTNQTSMYLCASSLGQGHQPQHFGDGTRLSIL.

J is TRBJ1-5 and V is TRBV6-4; D unresolved. The CDR3 loop spans 13 amino acids. Trimming removed 6 bases from V and 8 bases from J, with 14 bases in between. The germline V gene has CDR1 MRHNA and CDR2 SNTAGT. CDR3 nucleotides: TGTGCCAGCAGCCCAGACTCGCATGAGCCCCAGCATTTT. Translation gives CASSPDSHEPQHF.

The chain uses TRBV6-1 and TRBJ2-5; 9 nucleotides agree with TRBD2. V was pared by 3 bases and J by 5 bases, with 7 bases of the junction left unmatched. Germline loops: CDR1 MNHNS, CDR2 SASEGT. The CDR3 totals 15 residues. CDR3 in DNA: TGTGCCAGCAGTGACACAGCGGGAGGTTCTGAGACCCAGTACTTC. As protein: CASSDTAGGSETQYF.